This T cell receptor (beta chain) emerged from a study of human T cells and chemical hapten exposure. TCRdb re-derived calls from the RACE reads in MiXCR, one entry per CDR3 protein. The sample contains some 180,000 distinct CDR3 sequences, around 22% of which appear only once. CDR1 is LGHDT and CDR2 is YNNKEL in the germline V gene (reference sequence). This CDR3 spans 16 amino acids. Trimming removed 1 base from V and 3 bases from J; junction bases left unmatched: 8. Overall study results and limits: TCRs exceeding a frequency of 1 in 1000 stayed unchanged under DPC sensitization.

Regarding this clonotype: Antigen unknown.

Time point reported: patch test 1, 2 weeks after DPC sensitization. The sample's treatment: therapeutic diphenylcyclopropenone sensitization with weekly scalp DPC. The sample here was whole blood, taken in connection with sensitization to the hapten diphenylcyclopropenone (DPC). The chain couples TRBV3-1 to TRBJ2-7; 8 bases align to TRBD2. This sequence was found in a woman between 45 and 60 years old with alopecia areata. Some clones in this sample may be carry-over from other donors' samples. The CDR3, as DNA: TGTGCCAGCAGCCAAGTTTTCGACGGGAGGGTCTACGAGCAGTACTTC. It codes for CASSQVFDGRVYEQYF.